This T cell receptor beta chain was recorded in a study of shared clonotypes between healthy human individuals. Libraries were prepared by immunoSEQ multiplex PCR; TCRdb keeps only in-frame clonotypes and omits some of them. The table records roughly 1,500,000 clones, approximately 98% of them present only once. This clone was seen once. The specimen was naive CD4+ T cells sorted from blood. Subset specified: CD45RA+ positively selected. The clonotype comes from a man in his thirties or forties in good health.

In nucleotides, the CDR3 is TGCGCCAGCACCCCCGGGACAGGGATCGAGAATGAGCAGTTCTTC. Translated, it gives CASTPGTGIENEQFF. The J gene is TRBJ2-1, the V gene TRBV4-1; 9 bases are a match to TRBD1. The J segment lost 7 bases and the V segment lost 7 bases, leaving 11 bases of the junction unmatched. This CDR3 has 15 residues. From germline, CDR1 is MGHRA and CDR2 YSYEKL.